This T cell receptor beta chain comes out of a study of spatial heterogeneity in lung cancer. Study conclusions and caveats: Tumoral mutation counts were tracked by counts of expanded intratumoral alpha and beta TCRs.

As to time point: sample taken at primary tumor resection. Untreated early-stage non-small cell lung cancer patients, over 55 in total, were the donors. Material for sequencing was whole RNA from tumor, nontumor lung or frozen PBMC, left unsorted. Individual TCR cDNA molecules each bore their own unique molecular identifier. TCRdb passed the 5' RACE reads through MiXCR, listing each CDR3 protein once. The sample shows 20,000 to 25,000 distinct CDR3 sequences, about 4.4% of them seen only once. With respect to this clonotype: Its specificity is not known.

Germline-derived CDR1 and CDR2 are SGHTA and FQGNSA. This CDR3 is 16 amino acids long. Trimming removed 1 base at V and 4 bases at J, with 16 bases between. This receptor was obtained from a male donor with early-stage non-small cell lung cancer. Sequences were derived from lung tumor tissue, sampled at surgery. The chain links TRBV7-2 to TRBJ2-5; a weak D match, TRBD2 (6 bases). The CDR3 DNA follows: TGTGCCAGCAGCTTAGGACTAGTGGGAGGACGAGAGACCCAGTACTTC. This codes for CASSLGLVGGRETQYF.